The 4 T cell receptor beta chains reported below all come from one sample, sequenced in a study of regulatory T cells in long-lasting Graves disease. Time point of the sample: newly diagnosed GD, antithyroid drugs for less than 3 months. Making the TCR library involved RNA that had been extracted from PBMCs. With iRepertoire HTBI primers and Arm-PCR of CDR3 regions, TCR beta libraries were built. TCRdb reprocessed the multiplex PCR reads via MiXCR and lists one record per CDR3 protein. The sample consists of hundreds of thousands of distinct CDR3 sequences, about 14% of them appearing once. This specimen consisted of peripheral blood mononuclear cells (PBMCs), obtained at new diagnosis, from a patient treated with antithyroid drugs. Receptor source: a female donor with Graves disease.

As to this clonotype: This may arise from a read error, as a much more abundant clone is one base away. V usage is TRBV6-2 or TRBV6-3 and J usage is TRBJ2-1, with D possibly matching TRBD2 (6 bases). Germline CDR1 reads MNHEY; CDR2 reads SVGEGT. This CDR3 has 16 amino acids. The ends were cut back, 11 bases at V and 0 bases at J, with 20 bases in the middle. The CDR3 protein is CAGLSGWRGSYNEQFF. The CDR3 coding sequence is TGTGCCGGCCTCTCGGGGTGGCGGGGCTCCTACAATGAGCAGTTCTTC.

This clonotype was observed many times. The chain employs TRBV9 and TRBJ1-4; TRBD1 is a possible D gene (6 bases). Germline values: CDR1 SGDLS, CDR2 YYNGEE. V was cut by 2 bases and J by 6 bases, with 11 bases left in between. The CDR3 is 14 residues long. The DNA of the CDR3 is TGTGCCAGCAGCGTGGGGGCAGGGGATGAAAAACTGTTTTTT. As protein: CASSVGAGDEKLFF.

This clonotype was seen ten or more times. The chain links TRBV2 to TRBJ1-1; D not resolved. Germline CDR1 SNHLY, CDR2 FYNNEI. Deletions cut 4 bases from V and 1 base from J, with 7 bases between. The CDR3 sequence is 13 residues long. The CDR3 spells CASSGNQNTEAFF. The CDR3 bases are TGTGCCAGCAGTGGGAATCAGAACACTGAAGCTTTCTTT.

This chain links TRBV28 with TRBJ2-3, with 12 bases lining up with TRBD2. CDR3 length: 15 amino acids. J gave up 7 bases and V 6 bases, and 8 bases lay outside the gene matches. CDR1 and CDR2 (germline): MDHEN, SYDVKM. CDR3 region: CASSLLAGGWNTQYF. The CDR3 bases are TGTGCCAGCAGCCTACTAGCGGGAGGATGGAATACGCAGTATTTT.